These 2 T cell receptor beta chains were sequenced from one sample in a study of cytomegalovirus exposure and HLA in healthy donors. PCR involved 60 Vbeta and 13 Jbeta primers. The table came from immunoSEQ multiplex PCR; TCRdb's copy has only in-frame clones and leaves some out. This repertoire includes some 70,000 clones. What was sequenced was PBMCs. The receptors shown here come from a female donor in good health and CMV-seropositive.

The CDR3 DNA reads TGTGCCAGCAGCACTAGCTCTGGAAACACCATATATTTT. Translation gives CASSTSSGNTIYF. V usage is TRBV7-2 and J usage is TRBJ1-3; D is unclear. The V and J ends lost 5 bases and 0 bases respectively, with 5 bases between them. Germline loops: CDR1 SGHTA, CDR2 FQGNSA. CDR3 length equals 13 residues.

J is TRBJ2-2 and V is TRBV5-1, with D maybe TRBD1 (6 bases). Looked up from germline, CDR1 is SGHRS and CDR2 is YFSETQ. Trimming left V 3 bases short and J 7 bases short, with 13 bases between. The CDR3 runs to 14 residues. Here the CDR3 reads CASSSQGAGGELFF. CDR3 DNA: TGCGCCAGCAGCTCACAGGGAGCCGGCGGGGAGCTGTTTTTT. Using reference TRBV5-1 and TRBJ2-2 for the parts outside the CDR3, the full variable domain is KAGVTQTPRYLIKTRGQQVTLSCSPISGHRSVSWYQQTPGQGLQFLFEYFSETQRNKGNFPGRFSGRQFSNSRSEMNVSTLELGDSALYLCASSSQGAGGELFFGEGSRLTVL.